Given below is one T cell receptor beta chain in context. Its antigen is undetermined. This sample was taken from a study of T cell responses to AZD1222 COVID-19 vaccine. Assay used: immunoSEQ multiplex PCR; TCRdb lists only in-frame clones, some missing. Counted here are about 120,000 clones, roughly nine tenths occurring once; the ten biggest clones make up approximately 4.8%. Study conclusions and caveats: Spike-spanning, vaccine-associated CD4 TCRs were dominant at 160-218 and 743-854. The sample set comprised mostly white British donors with more females, and clonal diversity was possibly underestimated.

The CDR3 spans 18 residues. Trimming removed 0 bases from V and 1 base from J, with 17 bases in between. This receptor was taken from an adult in good health. The chain recombines TRBV23-1 with TRBJ2-3; D is possibly TRBD1 or TRBD2 (6 bases each). TRBV23-1 is placed among ORFs of uncertain function. Sample: peripheral blood, taken on day 0 of AZD1222 vaccination. In DNA form, the CDR3 reads TGCGCCAGCAGTCAATCGTCTGGTGGGGGGCGCGGCACAGATACGCAGTATTTT. Translating it yields CASSQSSGGGRGTDTQYF.